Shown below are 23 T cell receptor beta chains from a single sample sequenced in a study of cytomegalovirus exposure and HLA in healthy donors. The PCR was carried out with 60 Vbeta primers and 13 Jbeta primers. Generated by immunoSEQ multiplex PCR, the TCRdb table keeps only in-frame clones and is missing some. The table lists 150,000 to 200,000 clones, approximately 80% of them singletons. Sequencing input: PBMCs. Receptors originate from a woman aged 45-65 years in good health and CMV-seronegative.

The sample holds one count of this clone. CDR3 DNA: TGTGCCAGCAGTTTAAACAGGGTCCACGAGCAGTACTTC. The encoded protein is CASSLNRVHEQYF. V and J are TRBV27 and TRBJ2-7, with D maybe TRBD1 (6 bases). The CDR3 runs to 13 residues. The germline V and J ends were trimmed by 2 bases and 5 bases, with 10 bases remaining between them. CDR1 and CDR2 from the germline V gene are MNHEY and SMNVEV (reference sequence).

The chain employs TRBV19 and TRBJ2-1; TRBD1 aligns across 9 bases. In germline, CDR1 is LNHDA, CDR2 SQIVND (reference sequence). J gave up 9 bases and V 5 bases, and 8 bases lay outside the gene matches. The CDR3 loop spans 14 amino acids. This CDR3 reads CASSRGQGPSEQFF. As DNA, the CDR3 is TGTGCCAGTAGTCGGGGACAGGGCCCCAGTGAGCAGTTCTTC.

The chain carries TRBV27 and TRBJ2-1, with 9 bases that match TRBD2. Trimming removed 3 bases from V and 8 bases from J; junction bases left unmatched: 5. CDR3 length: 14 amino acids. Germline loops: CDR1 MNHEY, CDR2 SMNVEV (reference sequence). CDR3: CASSFLAGLDEQFF. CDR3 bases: TGTGCCAGCAGTTTTCTAGCGGGATTGGATGAGCAGTTCTTC.

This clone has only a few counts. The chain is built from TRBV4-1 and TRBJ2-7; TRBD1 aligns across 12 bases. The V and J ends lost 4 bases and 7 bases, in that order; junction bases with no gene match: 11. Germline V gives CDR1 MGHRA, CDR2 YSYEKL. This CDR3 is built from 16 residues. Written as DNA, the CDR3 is TGCGCCAGCAGCCGGAACCCGGGACAGGGGGCGCGGGAGCAGTACTTC. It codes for CASSRNPGQGAREQYF.

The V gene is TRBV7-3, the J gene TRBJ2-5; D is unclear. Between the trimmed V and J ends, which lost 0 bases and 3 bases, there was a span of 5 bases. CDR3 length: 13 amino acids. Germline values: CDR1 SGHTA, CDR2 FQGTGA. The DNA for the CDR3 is TGTGCCAGCAGCTTAACTCCGGAAGAGACCCAGTACTTC. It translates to CASSLTPEETQYF.

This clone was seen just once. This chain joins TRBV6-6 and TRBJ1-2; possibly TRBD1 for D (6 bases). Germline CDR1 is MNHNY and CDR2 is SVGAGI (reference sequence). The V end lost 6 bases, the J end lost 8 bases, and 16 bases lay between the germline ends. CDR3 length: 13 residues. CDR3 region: CASRQGQRGGYTF. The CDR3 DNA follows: TGTGCCAGCAGACAGGGACAAAGGGGGGGCTACACCTTC.

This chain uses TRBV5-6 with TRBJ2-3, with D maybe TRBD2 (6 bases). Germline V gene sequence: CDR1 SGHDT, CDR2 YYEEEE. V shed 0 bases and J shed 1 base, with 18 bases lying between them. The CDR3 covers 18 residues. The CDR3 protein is CASSLASPGRERTDTQYF. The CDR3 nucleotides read TGTGCCAGCAGCTTGGCTTCCCCGGGGCGGGAACGCACAGATACGCAGTATTTT.

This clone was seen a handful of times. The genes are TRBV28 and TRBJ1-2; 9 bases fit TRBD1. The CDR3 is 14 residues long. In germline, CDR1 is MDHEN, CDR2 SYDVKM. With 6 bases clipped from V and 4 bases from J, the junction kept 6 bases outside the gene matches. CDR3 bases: TGTGCCAGCAGACCTTTGACAGGGGGCTATGGCTACACCTTC. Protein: CASRPLTGGYGYTF.

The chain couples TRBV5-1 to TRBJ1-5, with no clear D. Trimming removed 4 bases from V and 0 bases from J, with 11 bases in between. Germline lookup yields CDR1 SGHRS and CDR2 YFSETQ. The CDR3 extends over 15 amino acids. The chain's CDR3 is CASSRQGGSNQPQHF. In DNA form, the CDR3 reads TGCGCCAGCAGCCGTCAAGGAGGTAGCAATCAGCCCCAGCATTTT.

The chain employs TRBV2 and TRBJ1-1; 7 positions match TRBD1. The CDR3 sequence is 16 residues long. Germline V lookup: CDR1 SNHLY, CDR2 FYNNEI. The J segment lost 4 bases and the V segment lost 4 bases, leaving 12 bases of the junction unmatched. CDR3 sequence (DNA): TGTGCCAGCAGTGTCCGTTCCCTTCGACAGGGCACTGAAGCTTTCTTT. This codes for CASSVRSLRQGTEAFF. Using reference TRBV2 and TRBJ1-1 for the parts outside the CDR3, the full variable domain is EPEVTQTPSHQVTQMGQEVILRCVPISNHLYFYWYRQILGQKVEFLVSFYNNEISEKSEIFDDQFSVERPDGSNFTLKIRSTKLEDSAMYFCASSVRSLRQGTEAFFGQGTRLTVV.

The CDR3: CASSPTGGAYQETQYF. In DNA form, the CDR3 reads TGTGCCAGCAGCCCCACGGGGGGCGCGTACCAAGAGACCCAGTACTTC. The chain employs TRBV7-9 and TRBJ2-5; a possible D gene is TRBD2 (7 bases). CDR3 length equals 16 residues. Between the trimmed V and J ends, which lost 5 bases and 0 bases, there was a span of 16 bases. Germline V gives CDR1 SEHNR, CDR2 FQNEAQ (reference sequence).

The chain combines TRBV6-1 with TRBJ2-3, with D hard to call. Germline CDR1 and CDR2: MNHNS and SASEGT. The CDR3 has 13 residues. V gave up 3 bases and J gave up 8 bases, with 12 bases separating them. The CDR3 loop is CASSDYRRSTQYF. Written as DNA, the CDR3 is TGTGCCAGCAGTGATTACCGTCGTAGTACGCAGTATTTT.

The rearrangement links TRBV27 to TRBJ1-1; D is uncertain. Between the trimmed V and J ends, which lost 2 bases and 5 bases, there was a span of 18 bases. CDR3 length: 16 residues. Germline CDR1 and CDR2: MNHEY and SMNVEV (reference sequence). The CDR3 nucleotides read TGTGCCAGCAGTTTACAGGATGGTGGTAAGAAAACTGAAGCTTTCTTT. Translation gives CASSLQDGGKKTEAFF.

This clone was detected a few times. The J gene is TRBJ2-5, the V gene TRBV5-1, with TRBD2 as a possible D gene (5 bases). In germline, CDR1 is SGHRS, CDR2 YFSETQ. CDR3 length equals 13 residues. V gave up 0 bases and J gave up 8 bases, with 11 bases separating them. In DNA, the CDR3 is TGCGCCAGCAGCTTGGCCGGGGTTTCCACCCAGTACTTC. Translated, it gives CASSLAGVSTQYF.

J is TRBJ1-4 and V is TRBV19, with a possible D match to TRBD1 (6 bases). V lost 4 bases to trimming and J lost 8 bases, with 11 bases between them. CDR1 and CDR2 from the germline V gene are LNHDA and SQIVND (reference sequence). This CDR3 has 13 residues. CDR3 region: CASSKHREEKLFF. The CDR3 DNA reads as TGTGCCAGTAGTAAACACAGGGAGGAAAAACTGTTTTTT. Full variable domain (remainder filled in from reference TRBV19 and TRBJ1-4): DGGITQSPKYLFRKEGQNVTLSCEQNLNHDAMYWYRQDPGQGLRLIYYSQIVNDFQKGDIAEGYSVSREKKESFPLTVTSAQKNPTAFYLCASSKHREEKLFFGSGTQLSVL.

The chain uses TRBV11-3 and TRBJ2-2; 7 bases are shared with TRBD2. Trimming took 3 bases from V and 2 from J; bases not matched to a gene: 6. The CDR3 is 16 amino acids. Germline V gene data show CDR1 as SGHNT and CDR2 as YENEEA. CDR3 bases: TGTGCCAGCAGCTTGGTGCTAGCGGCTAACACCGGGGAGCTGTTTTTT. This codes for CASSLVLAANTGELFF.

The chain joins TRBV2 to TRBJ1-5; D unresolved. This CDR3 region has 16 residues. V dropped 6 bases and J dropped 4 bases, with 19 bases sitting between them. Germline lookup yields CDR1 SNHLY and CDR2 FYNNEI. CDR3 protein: CASSPGYPFGNQPQHF. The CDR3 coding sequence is TGTGCCAGCAGCCCAGGCTACCCTTTTGGTAATCAGCCCCAGCATTTT. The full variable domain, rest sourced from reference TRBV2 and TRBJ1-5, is EPEVTQTPSHQVTQMGQEVILRCVPISNHLYFYWYRQILGQKVEFLVSFYNNEISEKSEIFDDQFSVERPDGSNFTLKIRSTKLEDSAMYFCASSPGYPFGNQPQHFGDGTRLSIL.

The CDR3 nucleotides are TGTGCCAGCAGTTTATTCAGGGTTGATGGCAATCAGCCCCAGCATTTT. Translated: CASSLFRVDGNQPQHF. The chain has TRBV28 and TRBJ1-5, with D possibly TRBD1 on 5 matching bases. The CDR3 is made up of 16 amino acids. Trimming removed 1 base from V and 2 bases from J, with 12 bases in between. Germline V lookup: CDR1 MDHEN, CDR2 SYDVKM.

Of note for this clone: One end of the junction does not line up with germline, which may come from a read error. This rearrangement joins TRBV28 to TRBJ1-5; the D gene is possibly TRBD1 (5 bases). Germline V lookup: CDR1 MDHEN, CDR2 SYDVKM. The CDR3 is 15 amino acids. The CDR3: CASTSEGRGKQPQHF. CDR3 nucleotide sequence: TGTGCCAGCACTAGCGAGGGACGCGGCAAACAGCCCCAGCATTTT.

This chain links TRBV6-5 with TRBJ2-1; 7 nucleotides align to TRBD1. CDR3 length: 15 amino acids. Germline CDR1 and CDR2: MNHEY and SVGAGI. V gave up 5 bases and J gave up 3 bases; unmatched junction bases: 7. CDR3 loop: CASSRVRDSYNEQFF. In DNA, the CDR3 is TGTGCCAGCAGTAGAGTCCGGGACAGCTACAATGAGCAGTTCTTC.

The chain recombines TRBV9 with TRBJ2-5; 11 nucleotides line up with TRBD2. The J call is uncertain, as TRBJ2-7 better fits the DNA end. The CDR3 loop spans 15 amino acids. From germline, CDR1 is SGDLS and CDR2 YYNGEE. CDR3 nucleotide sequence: TGTGCCAGCAGCGTAGGACTAGCGGGGATATACGAGCAGTACTTC. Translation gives CASSVGLAGIYEQYF.

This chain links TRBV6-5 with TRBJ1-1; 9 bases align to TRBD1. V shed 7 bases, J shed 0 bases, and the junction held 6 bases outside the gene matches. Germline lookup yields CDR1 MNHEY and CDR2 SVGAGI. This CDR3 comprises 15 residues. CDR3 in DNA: TGTGCCAGCAAAAACAGGGGGCCCATGAACACTGAAGCTTTCTTT. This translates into CASKNRGPMNTEAFF.

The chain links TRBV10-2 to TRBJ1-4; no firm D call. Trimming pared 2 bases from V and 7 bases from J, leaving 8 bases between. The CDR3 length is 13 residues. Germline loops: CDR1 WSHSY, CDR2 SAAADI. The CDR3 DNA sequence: TGCGCCAGCAGTGAGCAGGTCGGTGAAAAACTGTTTTTT. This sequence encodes CASSEQVGEKLFF.